This T cell receptor (beta chain) derives from a study of blood T cells in healthy people across ages (dated by TCRdb to the mid-2010s). Looking at the study overall: In model experiments, template switching captured about one uniquely barcoded TCR beta cDNA molecule for every two T cells. Age-related changes in TCR beta repertoire diversity were measured in the study by deep sequencing normalized with unique cDNA molecular identifiers. Using the same blood draw, the study looked at two additional independent replicas of 1 million unique cDNA reads for two donors, one aged 18 to 29 and the other aged 80 or older. Donors were grouped into four age groups: young (average approximately 15 years), middle-aged (about 38), aged (around 60) and long-lived (about 82).

CDR1 and CDR2, per the germline V gene, are MDHEN and SYDVKM. The CDR3 spans 12 residues, from the cysteine through the phenylalanine. Only CDR3 DNA is held: 36 bases, read in frame from base 1. V is clipped by 3 bases and J by 4 bases, and the sequence between their germline boundaries is 6 bases long. Here is what the overall study found, with its caveats: Compared with the aged group, more naive CD4+ T cells, fewer expanded clones and increased TCR diversity were shown by the long-lived group, suggesting age selection. The percentage of naive T cells measured by flow cytometry correlated strongly with observed TCR beta diversity. Conclusive comparison of naive and antigen-experienced compartments was prevented by the profiling of bulk unsorted PBMCs. Estimates of total diversity based on one million sequenced T cells were regarded as lower bounds and as underestimates. As age increased, observed TCR beta diversity per million T cells dropped in a roughly linear way, and a significant reduction was already evident by age about 40. Because donor CMV infection status was unknown, age-related changes in expanded clonotypes were potentially confounded.

The donors were roughly 40 Caucasian individuals from Russia, aged about 6 to 95 years, who were systemically healthy. Ten milliliters of peripheral blood were drawn from each donor into EDTA-treated Vacutainer tubes. Ficoll-Paque density-gradient centrifugation was used to isolate PBMCs, with at least 7 million obtained per sample. Total RNA, at least 5 micrograms per sample, was extracted from PBMCs with Trizol reagent. The percentages of naive CD45RAhigh/CD27high T cells were determined by flow cytometry on a PBMC aliquot from every donor. This clonotype came up a few times. Its antigen is still unknown. No quality values exist for individual bases; no much larger clone is one base distant. The library was built by means of 5' RACE. The data were produced on an Illumina HiSeq 2500. A second PCR of 7 to 11 cycles was run with a J-beta primer mix and a sample-barcoded 5' primer. Each TCR beta cDNA molecule received a unique molecular identifier from a template-switch 5' adaptor carrying 12 random nucleotides. Each sample yielded at least 3 million CDR3-containing paired-end reads. The Mint cDNA synthesis kit, primed by a TRBC-specific oligonucleotide, was used to synthesize first-strand cDNA from all RNA. Following uracil-DNA glycosylase treatment, all cDNA underwent a first 18-cycle PCR with the universal primers M1SS and BC2_uni_R. In the paper's pipeline: Each sample was normalized by randomly selecting 1 million high-quality reads, each carrying a distinct molecular identifier. Instead of being binned into consensus sequences, reads with shared molecular identifiers were discarded. MiTCR, with a Q25 quality threshold and the strictest error-elimination algorithm, was used for CDR3 identification, clonotype clustering and error correction. A nonparametric unseen species model with Euler transformation was used to estimate lower-bound total TCR beta diversity. TCRdb reworked the public reads: Q25 trimming with fastp, MiXCR clone assembly, productive beta chains retained. Rows with one shared CDR3 protein collapse into an entry with the most common genes and DNA. For this entry, the V and J calls and clone size follow TCRdb and not the study's own pipeline. Present in this sample are under 1,100,000 distinct CDR3 sequences, roughly 24% of which were seen just once. Around 0.7% of the sample is held by the ten biggest clonotypes.

This same sample was also part of a study on T cells of mothers and their children. According to the second study: Donors were nine systemically healthy Caucasian individuals: three mothers and their six children. cDNA synthesis consumed the entire amount of extracted RNA, loaded at approximately 1.6 ug RNA in each 15 ul reaction. Sample barcodes and 2-4 random nucleotides were added via the M1S primer in the second PCR. More than 8 million TCR beta CDR3 reads were obtained from each mother, and roughly 3 million reads were obtained from each child. Thymic selection shapes the output of TCR recombination in a similar way in related and unrelated pairs, and inherited differences have a minor effect. Normalized repertoire overlap was always found to be slightly, but never significantly, higher in related mother-child pairs than in unrelated mother-child pairs. Persistent microchimeric T cell clones were not detected, at a sensitivity of 85 to 100 clones per million clonotypes. The study used deep NGS to compare TCR beta repertoires of mothers and children, seeking features distinguishing related mother-child pairs from unrelated individuals. Mothers averaged roughly 40 +/- 4 years of age and children averaged about 10 +/- 4 years. After adapter ligation with NEBNext reagents, the libraries were sequenced on Illumina HiSeq 2000 with 100+100 nt paired-end reads. To prevent cross-contamination, the mother and child libraries were prepared one month apart and sequenced in separate runs. Between roughly 500,000 and 2,000,000 distinct TCR beta clonotypes were identified per donor. Naive TCR beta clonotypes were estimated from low-frequency clonotypes matched to each donor's FACS-determined naive share, without sorting.

The sequence joins TRBV28 to TRBJ1-2; no D gene call is confident. The source is a girl aged 2-9 years in good health. The sequenced sample was blood. The DNA sequence is as follows: TGTGCCAGCAGTTTTACAGTCTATGGCTACACCTTC. Its translation reads: CASSFTVYGYTF.